Sequencing of this T cell receptor (beta chain) was carried out in a study of cytomegalovirus exposure and HLA in healthy donors. Looking at the study overall: Membership in the Caucasian-associated ancestry cluster was found for around four fifths of roughly 360 genotyped donors. The study, taken as a whole, reports: Across HLA loci, a later analysis found differing TCR association rates, with DRB1 most and HLA-C fewest. There were 150 to 200 TCR beta chains listed as cytomegalovirus-associated.

Worth noting for this clone: What it recognizes is unknown.

CDR3 length equals 17 residues. Germline-derived CDR1 and CDR2 are LNHDA and SQIVND (reference sequence). Trimming cost V 1 base and J 3 bases; bases outside gene matches: 10. The PCR employed 60 Vbeta primers together with 13 Jbeta primers. Only in-frame clones appear in the TCRdb table, and some are missing; sequencing was by immunoSEQ multiplex PCR. Among about 160,000 clones listed, 79% were seen once. The material sequenced was PBMCs. The rearrangement links TRBV19 to TRBJ2-7, with TRBD1 matching 9 bases. This clonotype originated in a man aged 35 to 55 in good health and CMV-seronegative. This CDR3 reads CASSIALLGQGSYEQYF. DNA of the CDR3: TGTGCCAGTAGTATAGCGCTTTTGGGACAGGGTAGCTACGAGCAGTACTTC.